Below are 10 T cell receptor beta chains sequenced from a single sample in a study of glioma-infiltrating T cells after dendritic cell vaccination. Regarding time point: after dendritic cell vaccination, including at tumor progression/relapse. The protocol was immunoSEQ multiplex PCR, while the TCRdb copy is restricted to in-frame clones and leaves out a portion. The sample carries approximately 85,000 clones, roughly 85% recorded once. The sequenced sample was blood, obtained after dendritic cell vaccination. The receptors were sampled from a human donor with glioblastoma.

This chain joins TRBV9 and TRBJ1-3; D is perhaps TRBD1 (5 bases). Trimming pared 4 bases from V and 0 bases from J, leaving 26 bases between. The CDR3 is 20 residues long. The germline CDR1 and CDR2 sequences are SGDLS and YYNGEE. For the CDR3, the DNA is TGTGCCAGCAGCCCCACGGACATGACATTTTTGGGTTTCTCTGGAAACACCATATATTTT. As protein: CASSPTDMTFLGFSGNTIYF.

The chain employs TRBV7-2 and TRBJ1-2, with D tentatively TRBD1 (6 bases). The V gene lost 5 bases and the J gene lost 4 bases, with 14 bases spanning the gap. Germline values: CDR1 SGHTA, CDR2 FQGNSA. The CDR3 extends over 14 amino acids. The CDR3 nucleotides are TGTGCCAGCAGCCTCCAGGGGAACCTCTATGGCTACACCTTC. This sequence encodes CASSLQGNLYGYTF.

This clone was recorded many times. The rearrangement links TRBV5-4 to TRBJ2-7; tentative D call: TRBD1 (6 bases). V shed 4 bases and J shed 2 bases, with 10 bases lying between them. The CDR3 is 13 residues long. Looked up from germline, CDR1 is SGHNT and CDR2 is YYREEE (reference sequence). CDR3 sequence: CASSLDSTYEQYF. CDR3 nucleotides: TGTGCCAGCAGCCTGGACAGTACCTACGAGCAGTACTTC.

This sequence joins TRBV30 and TRBJ1-1; possibly TRBD1 for D (5 bases). Germline loops: CDR1 GTSNPN, CDR2 SVGIG (reference sequence). The CDR3 has 15 residues. V was clipped by 2 bases and J by 6 bases, with 19 bases between them. CDR3 region: CAWSIRGTPISEAFF. For the CDR3, the DNA is TGTGCCTGGAGTATCCGCGGGACTCCAATCTCTGAAGCTTTCTTT.

The CDR3: CASSVGDRDPHEQYF. For the CDR3, the DNA is TGTGCCAGCAGCGTAGGGGACAGGGATCCCCACGAGCAGTACTTC. The V call is TRBV9, the J call TRBJ2-7; TRBD1 agrees at 9 bases. CDR1 SGDLS and CDR2 YYNGEE come from the germline V gene. This CDR3 is 15 amino acids long. J was trimmed by 5 bases and V by 0 bases; bases with no gene match: 6.

V usage is TRBV23-1 and J usage is TRBJ2-7, with 12 nucleotides matching TRBD2. TRBV23-1 is an open reading frame whose function is uncertain. After removal of 2 bases from V and 5 bases from J, the junction contained 4 bases not matched to a gene. This CDR3 has 15 amino acids. The CDR3 reads CASSQPSGRADEQYF. The CDR3 DNA is TGCGCCAGCAGTCAACCTAGCGGGAGGGCCGACGAGCAGTACTTC.

Concerning this clone itself: Other DNA sequences from this sample encode an identical CDR3 as well. The chain joins TRBV29-1 to TRBJ2-7, with 8 bases identical to TRBD1. V lost 4 bases and J lost 1; bases outside the gene matches: 6. This CDR3 has 14 amino acids. Germline values: CDR1 SQVTM, CDR2 ANQGSEA. The CDR3 bases are TGCAGCGTTGGGGGACAGGCTCTTTCCTACGAGCAGTACTTC. This sequence encodes CSVGGQALSYEQYF.

This sequence joins TRBV6-4 and TRBJ2-3; D not certain. CDR1 is MRHNA and CDR2 is SNTAGT in the germline V gene. Trimming took off 0 bases at V and 0 bases at J, with 10 bases between the two ends. CDR3 length equals 16 residues. CDR3 nucleotide sequence: TGTGCCAGCAGTGACTCAGCCAGGTCTAGCACAGATACGCAGTATTTT. This encodes CASSDSARSSTDTQYF.

The chain couples TRBV6-6 to TRBJ2-7; TRBD2 matches at 11 bases. The CDR3 sequence is 15 residues long. Per the germline V gene, CDR1 is MNHNY and CDR2 is SVGAGI (reference sequence). Losses at the gene ends were 3 bases for V and 5 bases for J; bases not matched to a gene: 6. The CDR3 DNA follows: TGTGCCAGCAGTTATCCGACTAGCGGGATGGACGAGCAGTACTTC. Its translation is CASSYPTSGMDEQYF.

The gene calls are TRBV14 and TRBJ1-2, with 8 bases lining up with TRBD1. After removal of 2 bases from V and 8 bases from J, the junction contained 13 bases not matched to a gene. The CDR3 spans 16 residues. Germline V gene sequence: CDR1 SGHDN, CDR2 FVKESK. The CDR3 spells CASSQQVPGTGGGYTF. As DNA, the CDR3 is TGTGCCAGCAGCCAACAGGTCCCCGGGACAGGAGGAGGCTACACCTTC.